This entry concerns a single T cell receptor beta chain. In the original workflow: It was from reference gene primer amplification that nucleated cell counts were estimated. The protocol was immunoSEQ multiplex PCR, while the TCRdb copy is restricted to in-frame clones and leaves out a portion. V and J calls and clone size are as listed in that table; D and trimming were resolved from the DNA. Of around 270,000 clones listed, approximately 90% were seen once; the top ten hold about 4.2%. These data are taken from a study of blood T cell repertoires in COVID-19. Germline V gene lookup returns CDR1 LNHDA and CDR2 SQIVND (reference sequence). V lost 0 bases and J 0 bases, leaving 6 bases between the germline ends. CDR3 length equals 15 residues.

The sample comprised peripheral blood. The chain has TRBV19 and TRBJ2-1; a weak D match, TRBD2 (5 bases). The sequence derives from a man in his forties with acute or convalescent COVID-19. CDR3 in amino acids: CASSIEGSSYNEQFF. The CDR3 DNA reads as TGTGCCAGTAGTATAGAAGGGAGCTCCTACAATGAGCAGTTCTTC.